Below, 21 T cell receptor beta chains from the same sample are listed, as sequenced in a study of T cells after posttransplantation cyclophosphamide. Clones were sequenced by immunoSEQ multiplex PCR, and TCRdb holds only the in-frame ones, with some missing. The sample holds fewer than 60,000 clones; roughly 94% are singletons and the top ten take about 3%. Sequencing was performed on PBMCs. The source is a woman aged 25 to 39 in good health and a related stem cell transplant donor.

The V and J genes are TRBV6-1 and TRBJ1-3; D is undetermined. Deletions cut 5 bases from V and 0 bases from J, with 8 bases between. Germline V lookup: CDR1 MNHNS, CDR2 SASEGT. CDR3 length: 14 residues. The CDR3 DNA reads as TGTGCCAGCAGTCATGGAGACTCTGGAAACACCATATATTTT. It encodes CASSHGDSGNTIYF.

The chain is built from TRBV5-1 and TRBJ1-1; 7 nucleotides agree with TRBD1. The germline V gene encodes CDR1 SGHRS and CDR2 YFSETQ. The CDR3 is 15 amino acids. V lost 3 bases to trimming and J lost 3 bases; unmatched junction nucleotides: 8. CDR3 sequence (DNA): TGCGCCAGCAGCTCTTTCGGACAGGACTACACTGAAGCTTTCTTT. It is translated as CASSSFGQDYTEAFF.

J is TRBJ2-7 and V is TRBV18; 10 nucleotides agree with TRBD1. The CDR3 has 14 residues. Germline assignment: CDR1 KGHSH and CDR2 LQKENI. Trimming took 6 bases from V and 6 from J; bases not matched to a gene: 8. Here the CDR3 reads CASSRRDRGLEQYF. CDR3 in DNA: TGTGCCAGCTCCCGCCGAGACAGGGGGCTCGAGCAGTACTTC.

The CDR3 spells CSAERDEKLFF. The CDR3 bases are TGCAGTGCTGAGAGAGATGAAAAACTGTTTTTT. The V gene is TRBV20-1, the J gene TRBJ1-4; D is uncertain. Germline V gene lookup returns CDR1 DFQATT and CDR2 SNEGSKA (reference sequence). This CDR3 is built from 11 residues. The V gene lost 5 bases and the J gene lost 6 bases, with 7 bases spanning the gap.

The chain has TRBV19 and TRBJ1-1; TRBD1 is a possible D gene (5 bases). V was trimmed by 4 bases and J by 5 bases, leaving 11 bases between them. In germline, CDR1 is LNHDA, CDR2 SQIVND (reference sequence). This CDR3 has 13 residues. The CDR3 here is CASSTRTRTEAFF. Written as DNA, the CDR3 is TGTGCCAGTAGTACCCGGACACGAACTGAAGCTTTCTTT. Looking up the rest from reference TRBV19 and TRBJ1-1 gives the full variable domain: DGGITQSPKYLFRKEGQNVTLSCEQNLNHDAMYWYRQDPGQGLRLIYYSQIVNDFQKGDIAEGYSVSREKKESFPLTVTSAQKNPTAFYLCASSTRTRTEAFFGQGTRLTVV.

The chain uses TRBV2 and TRBJ2-4, with TRBD1 as a possible D gene (6 bases). The CDR3 is 15 amino acids. V dropped 5 bases and J dropped 0 bases, with 11 bases sitting between them. Germline V lookup: CDR1 SNHLY, CDR2 FYNNEI. Here the CDR3 reads CASSFDRLAKNIQYF. CDR3 DNA sequence: TGTGCCAGCAGTTTCGACAGGTTAGCCAAAAACATTCAGTACTTC.

The CDR3 reads CASSSGLYNEQFF. DNA of the CDR3: TGTGCCAGCAGCTCCGGACTGTACAATGAGCAGTTCTTC. The chain carries TRBV7-2 and TRBJ2-1; weak D call: TRBD2 (5 bases). CDR3 length: 13 amino acids. V shed 4 bases and J shed 4 bases, with 8 bases lying between them. In germline, CDR1 is SGHTA, CDR2 FQGNSA.

The chain couples TRBV6-1 to TRBJ1-5, with D maybe TRBD1 (5 bases). The CDR3 sequence is 16 residues long. Germline V CDR1 and CDR2: MNHNS, SASEGT. V lost 4 bases and J lost 2, with 15 bases in between. The CDR3 here is CASSAISSTGNQPQHF. The CDR3 DNA follows: TGTGCCAGCAGTGCTATCTCTTCGACAGGCAATCAGCCCCAGCATTTT.

V and J are TRBV9 and TRBJ2-3, with TRBD2 matching over 9 bases. This CDR3 is built from 15 residues. The V gene's germline CDR1 is SGDLS and CDR2 YYNGEE. V lost 2 bases to trimming and J lost 4 bases; unmatched junction nucleotides: 5. The CDR3 loop reads CASSVGAGGADTQYF. The CDR3 DNA is TGTGCCAGCAGCGTGGGTGCGGGAGGGGCAGATACGCAGTATTTT.

The chain uses TRBV28 and TRBJ1-2, with D possibly being TRBD1 (5 bases). This CDR3 is 15 amino acids long. Germline V lookup: CDR1 MDHEN, CDR2 SYDVKM. The germline V and J ends were trimmed by 5 bases and 1 base, with 14 bases remaining between them. CDR3 region: CASSTRQSGNYGYTF. In nucleotides, the CDR3 is TGTGCCAGCAGTACCCGACAGTCCGGTAACTATGGCTACACCTTC.

The J gene is TRBJ1-1, the V gene TRBV27; no firm D call. The CDR3 totals 12 residues. Between the trimmed V and J ends, which lost 6 bases and 1 base, there was a span of 6 bases. Germline CDR1 MNHEY, CDR2 SMNVEV (reference sequence). For the CDR3, the DNA is TGTGCCAGCAGAAGAGGGAACACTGAAGCTTTCTTT. This sequence encodes CASRRGNTEAFF.

This chain uses TRBV11-2 with TRBJ2-5; 7 positions agree with TRBD2. CDR1 is SGHAT and CDR2 is FQNNGV in the germline V gene. This CDR3 has 14 amino acids. Trimming took 3 bases from V and 5 from J; bases not matched to a gene: 6. The CDR3, as DNA: TGTGCCAGCAGCTTGAGACTAGCCGGGGAGACCCAGTACTTC. Translation gives CASSLRLAGETQYF. The variable domain in full, with the rest retrieved from reference TRBV11-2 and TRBJ2-5, is EAGVAQSPRYKIIEKRQSVAFWCNPISGHATLYWYQQILGQGPKLLIQFQNNGVVDDSQLPKDRFSAERLKGVDSTLKIQPAKLEDSAVYLCASSLRLAGETQYFGPGTRLLVL.

This clone was observed a single time. The V call is TRBV14, the J call TRBJ1-1, with D perhaps matching TRBD1 (5 bases). This CDR3 has 15 amino acids. Germline V gene lookup returns CDR1 SGHDN and CDR2 FVKESK. Trimming pared 1 base from V and 4 bases from J, leaving 13 bases between. The chain's CDR3 is CASSQGWEGSTEAFF. The DNA of the CDR3 is TGTGCCAGCAGCCAAGGCTGGGAGGGGAGCACTGAAGCTTTCTTT.

For this clone: The same CDR3 also results from other DNA sequences found in this sample. The V gene is TRBV5-1, the J gene TRBJ2-3, with D uncertain. V gave up 0 bases and J gave up 6 bases, with 5 bases separating them. CDR3 length: 12 residues. From germline, CDR1 is SGHRS and CDR2 YFSETQ. CDR3 residues: CASSLAGDTQYF. CDR3 nucleotide sequence: TGCGCCAGCAGCTTGGCCGGGGATACGCAGTATTTT.

This clone was observed a single time. J is TRBJ2-1 and V is TRBV11-3; TRBD1 is a possible D gene (6 bases). Trimming took 1 base from V and 6 from J, leaving 13 bases between them. Germline CDR1 SGHNT, CDR2 YENEEA. The CDR3 has 15 amino acids. The CDR3 DNA sequence: TGTGCCAGCAGCTTAGGAGGACCAGGGGTCAATGAGCAGTTCTTC. Protein product: CASSLGGPGVNEQFF.

The rearrangement joins TRBV7-6 to TRBJ2-7; TRBD1 aligns across 10 bases. The CDR3 has 16 residues. Germline lookup yields CDR1 SGHVS and CDR2 FNYEAQ. V was clipped by 5 bases and J by 4 bases; unmatched bases: 11. Here the CDR3 reads CASSGPGTGEWYEQYF. The CDR3 DNA sequence: TGTGCCAGCAGCGGACCTGGGACAGGGGAATGGTACGAGCAGTACTTC.

This clone showed up just once. J is TRBJ2-5 and V is TRBV15; a weak D match, TRBD2 (5 bases). The J call is in doubt because the DNA end fits TRBJ2-7 better. The CDR3 is 14 amino acids. From germline, CDR1 is LNHNV and CDR2 YYDKDF (reference sequence). CDR3: CATSRDRGPYEQYF. The CDR3 coding sequence is TGTGCCACCAGCAGAGATCGAGGGCCCTACGAGCAGTACTTC.

The chain joins TRBV6-1 to TRBJ1-5; D gene uncertain. V lost 5 bases and J lost 9, with 14 bases in between. Per germline, CDR1 MNHNS and CDR2 SASEGT. CDR3 length: 13 amino acids. The CDR3, as DNA: TGTGCCAGCAGTTTGGGTCGGGGTCGGCCCCAGCATTTT. It specifies CASSLGRGRPQHF.

By frequency in the sample, this clone is medium-sized. The chain links TRBV7-9 to TRBJ1-5; D remains ambiguous. Trimming took off 5 bases at V and 6 bases at J, with 23 bases between the two ends. Germline V lookup: CDR1 SEHNR, CDR2 FQNEAQ (reference sequence). The CDR3 is 17 residues long. CDR3 nucleotide sequence: TGTGCCAGCAGCCCCCCCTTGCCCGAGTCTTACTGTCAGCCCCAGCATTTT. Its translation: CASSPPLPESYCQPQHF.

This chain joins TRBV18 and TRBJ1-2; perhaps TRBD1 as D (5 bases). The ends were cut back, 3 bases at V and 3 bases at J, with 11 bases in the middle. CDR1 KGHSH and CDR2 LQKENI come from the germline V gene. This CDR3 has 14 amino acids. DNA of the CDR3: TGTGCCAGCTCACCGGGGGGAGTTTACTATGGCTACACCTTC. It is translated as CASSPGGVYYGYTF.

The V and J genes are TRBV2 and TRBJ2-7, with D perhaps matching TRBD2 (5 bases). This CDR3 contains 12 residues. CDR1 and CDR2 (germline): SNHLY, FYNNEI. The ends were cut back, 8 bases at V and 0 bases at J, with 8 bases in the middle. CDR3 coding DNA: TGTGCCAGCGAGGGAGACTCCTACGAGCAGTACTTC. Protein: CASEGDSYEQYF.